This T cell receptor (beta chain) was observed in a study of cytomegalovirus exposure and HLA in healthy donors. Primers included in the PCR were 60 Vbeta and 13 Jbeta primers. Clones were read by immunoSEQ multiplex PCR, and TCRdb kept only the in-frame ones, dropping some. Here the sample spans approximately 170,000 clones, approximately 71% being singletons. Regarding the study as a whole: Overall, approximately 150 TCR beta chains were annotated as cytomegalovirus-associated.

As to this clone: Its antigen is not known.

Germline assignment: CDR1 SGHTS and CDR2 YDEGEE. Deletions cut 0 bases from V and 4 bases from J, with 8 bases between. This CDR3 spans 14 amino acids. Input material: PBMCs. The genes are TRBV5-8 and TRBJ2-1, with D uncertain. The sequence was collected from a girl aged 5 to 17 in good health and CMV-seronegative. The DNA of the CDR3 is TGTGCCAGCAGCTTGGCCCCCGAGTACAATGAGCAGTTCTTC. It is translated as CASSLAPEYNEQFF.